This TCR beta chain was recovered during a study of PD-L1 blockade in urothelial cancer. Study-level information: It was at some point between 2013 and 2014 that patients started atezolizumab at 1,200 mg intravenously every 3 weeks. Whole-study findings and limits: Durable-benefit patients carried more tumor-infiltrating T lymphocytes.

Quantification of FFPE tumor DNA relied on amplified housekeeping genes. Profiling relied on immunoSEQ multiplex PCR, and the TCRdb table lists in-frame clones only, not all of them. The table lists more than 35,000 clones, roughly a third of them singletons. This clone showed up just once. As yet, its antigen is unknown. CDR3 length: 12 amino acids. Per the germline V gene, CDR1 is LNHDA and CDR2 is SQIVND (reference sequence). With 9 bases clipped from V and 2 bases from J, the junction kept 4 bases outside the gene matches. This sequence originates from a man aged 55 to 70 with urothelial cancer. Sequenced here: tumor tissue, sampled before atezolizumab (anti-PD-L1) treatment. This chain links TRBV19 with TRBJ2-7; 7 bases map to TRBD1. The CDR3 here is CARDRDPYEQYF. The CDR3 DNA reads TGTGCCAGAGACAGGGACCCCTACGAGCAGTACTTC.